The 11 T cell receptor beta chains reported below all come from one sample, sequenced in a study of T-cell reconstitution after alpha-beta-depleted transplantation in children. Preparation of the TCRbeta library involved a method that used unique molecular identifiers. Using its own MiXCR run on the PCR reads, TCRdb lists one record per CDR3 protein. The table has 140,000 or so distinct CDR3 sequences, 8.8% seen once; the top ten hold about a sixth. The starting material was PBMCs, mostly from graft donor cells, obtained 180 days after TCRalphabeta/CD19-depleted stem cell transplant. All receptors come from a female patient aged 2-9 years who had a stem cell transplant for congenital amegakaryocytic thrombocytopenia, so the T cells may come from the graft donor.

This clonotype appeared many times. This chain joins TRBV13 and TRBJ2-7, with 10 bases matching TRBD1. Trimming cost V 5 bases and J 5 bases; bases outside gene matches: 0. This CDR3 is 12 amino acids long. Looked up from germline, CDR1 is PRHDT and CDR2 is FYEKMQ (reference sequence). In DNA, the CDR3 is TGTGCCAGCAGCGGGACAGGGGACGAGCAGTACTTC. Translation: CASSGTGDEQYF.

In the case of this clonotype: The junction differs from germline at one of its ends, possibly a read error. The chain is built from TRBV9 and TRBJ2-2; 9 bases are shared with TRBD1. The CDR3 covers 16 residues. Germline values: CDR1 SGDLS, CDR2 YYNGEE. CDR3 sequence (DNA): TGTGCCAGCAGCGCTCAACAGGGGGCGAACACCGGGGAGCCGTTTTTT. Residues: CASSAQQGANTGEPFF. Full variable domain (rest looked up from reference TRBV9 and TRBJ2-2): DSGVTQTPKHLITATGQRVTLRCSPRSGDLSVYWYQQSLDQGLQFLIQYYNGEERAKGNILERFSAQQFPDLHSELNLSSLELGDSALYFCASSAQQGANTGEPFFGEGSRLTVL.

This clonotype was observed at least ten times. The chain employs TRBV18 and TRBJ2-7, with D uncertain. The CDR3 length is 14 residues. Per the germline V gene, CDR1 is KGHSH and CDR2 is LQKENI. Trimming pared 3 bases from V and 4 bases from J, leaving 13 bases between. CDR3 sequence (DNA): TGTGCCAGCTCACCTCAGTCCCTAGGTTACGAGCAGTACTTC. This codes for CASSPQSLGYEQYF.

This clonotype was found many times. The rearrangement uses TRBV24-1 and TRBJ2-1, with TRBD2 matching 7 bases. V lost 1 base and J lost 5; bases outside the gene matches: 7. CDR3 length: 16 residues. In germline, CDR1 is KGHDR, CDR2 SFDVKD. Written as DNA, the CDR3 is TGTGCCACCAGTGATTTCGCGTCTAGCGGAAACAATGAGCAGTTCTTC. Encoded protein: CATSDFASSGNNEQFF.

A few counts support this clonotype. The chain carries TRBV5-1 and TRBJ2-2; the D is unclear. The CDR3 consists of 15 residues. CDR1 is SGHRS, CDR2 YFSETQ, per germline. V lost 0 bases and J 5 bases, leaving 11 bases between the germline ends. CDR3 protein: CASSLEGRGTGELFF. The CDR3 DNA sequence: TGCGCCAGCAGCTTGGAAGGGCGTGGAACCGGGGAGCTGTTTTTT.

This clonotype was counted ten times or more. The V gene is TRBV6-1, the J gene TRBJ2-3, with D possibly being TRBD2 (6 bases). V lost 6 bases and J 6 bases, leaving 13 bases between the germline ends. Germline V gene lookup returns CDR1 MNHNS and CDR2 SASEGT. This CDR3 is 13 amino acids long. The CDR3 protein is CASSVTSRDTQYF. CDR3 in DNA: TGTGCCAGCAGCGTGACTAGTAGGGATACGCAGTATTTT.

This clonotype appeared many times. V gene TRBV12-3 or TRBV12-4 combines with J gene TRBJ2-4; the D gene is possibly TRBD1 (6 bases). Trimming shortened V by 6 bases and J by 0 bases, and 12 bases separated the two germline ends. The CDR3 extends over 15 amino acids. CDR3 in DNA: TGTGCCAGCAGCCGGACAGACATAGCCAAAAACATTCAGTACTTC. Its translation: CASSRTDIAKNIQYF.

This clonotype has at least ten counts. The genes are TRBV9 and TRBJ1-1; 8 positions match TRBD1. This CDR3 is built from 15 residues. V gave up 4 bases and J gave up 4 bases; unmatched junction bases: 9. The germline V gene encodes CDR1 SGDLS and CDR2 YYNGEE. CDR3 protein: CASSTGQGGITEAFF. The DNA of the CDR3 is TGTGCCAGCAGCACCGGACAGGGCGGAATCACTGAAGCTTTCTTT.

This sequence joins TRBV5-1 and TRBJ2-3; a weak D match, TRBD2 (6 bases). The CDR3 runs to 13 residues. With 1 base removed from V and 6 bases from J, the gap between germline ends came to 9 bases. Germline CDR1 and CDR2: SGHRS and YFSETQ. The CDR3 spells CASSLTSIDTQYF. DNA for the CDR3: TGCGCCAGCAGCTTGACTAGCATTGATACGCAGTATTTT. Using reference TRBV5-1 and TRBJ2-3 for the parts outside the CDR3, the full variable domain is KAGVTQTPRYLIKTRGQQVTLSCSPISGHRSVSWYQQTPGQGLQFLFEYFSETQRNKGNFPGRFSGRQFSNSRSEMNVSTLELGDSALYLCASSLTSIDTQYFGPGTRLTVL.

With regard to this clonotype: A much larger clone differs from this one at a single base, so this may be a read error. This CDR3 is CASSPQHQHF. The CDR3 region has the DNA TGTGCCAGCAGCCCGCAGCACCAGCATTTT. The chain recombines TRBV21-1 with TRBJ1-5. TRBV21-1 is flagged as a pseudogene. The CDR3 extends over 10 amino acids.

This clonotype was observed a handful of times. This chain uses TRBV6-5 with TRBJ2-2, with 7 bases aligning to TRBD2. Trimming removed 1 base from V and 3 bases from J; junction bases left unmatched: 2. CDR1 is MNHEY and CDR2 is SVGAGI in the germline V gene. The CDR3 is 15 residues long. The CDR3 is CASSYWGGDTGELFF. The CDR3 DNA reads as TGTGCCAGCAGTTACTGGGGGGGTGACACCGGGGAGCTGTTTTTT.